Below are 21 T cell receptor beta chains sequenced from a single sample in a study of shared clonotypes between healthy human individuals. Clones were sequenced by immunoSEQ multiplex PCR, and TCRdb holds only the in-frame ones, with some missing. Here the sample spans about 1 million clones, roughly 70% being singletons. The sequencing sample was made of memory CD4+ T cells sorted from blood. Subset indicated: CD45RA-negative fraction. The receptors come from a man between 18 and 29 years old in good health.

V gene TRBV5-1 combines with J gene TRBJ2-3; TRBD2 agrees at 8 bases. The junction had 12 bases not matched to a gene; V was cut back by 3 bases and J by 6 bases. The CDR3 sequence is 16 residues long. Germline CDR1 is SGHRS and CDR2 is YFSETQ. DNA of the CDR3: TGCGCCAGCAGCTCCGGGACTAGTGGTCCTTTGGATACGCAGTATTTT. It specifies CASSSGTSGPLDTQYF.

This chain joins TRBV28 and TRBJ2-2; D is unclear. Trimming stripped 0 bases from V and 5 bases from J, with 4 bases between. This CDR3 is 13 amino acids long. Germline lookup yields CDR1 MDHEN and CDR2 SYDVKM. CDR3 nucleotides: TGTGCCAGCAGTTTATGGGATACCGGGGAGCTGTTTTTT. It yields the protein CASSLWDTGELFF. The variable domain in full, completed from reference TRBV28 and TRBJ2-2, reads DVKVTQSSRYLVKRTGEKVFLECVQDMDHENMFWYRQDPGLGLRLIYFSYDVKMKEKGDIPEGYSVSREKKERFSLILESASTNQTSMYLCASSLWDTGELFFGEGSRLTVL.

This chain joins TRBV2 and TRBJ2-2; 8 bases match TRBD1. Unmatched junction bases numbered 3, after V lost 6 bases and J lost 0 bases. The CDR3 totals 15 residues. Germline CDR1 reads SNHLY; CDR2 reads FYNNEI. The CDR3 spells CASSIQGANTGELFF. The CDR3 DNA follows: TGTGCCAGCAGCATACAGGGGGCGAACACCGGGGAGCTGTTTTTT.

The V and J genes are TRBV27 and TRBJ1-6; 7 bases agree with TRBD1. This CDR3 is 15 amino acids long. Germline V gene sequence: CDR1 MNHEY, CDR2 SMNVEV (reference sequence). After removal of 5 bases from V and 3 bases from J, the junction contained 4 bases not matched to a gene. CDR3 nucleotides: TGTGCCAGCAGTCCGACAGGGATCTATAATTCACCCCTCCACTTT. This translates into CASSPTGIYNSPLHF.

In the case of this clone: One junction end does not reproduce the germline sequence, and a read error may be involved. The rearrangement uses TRBV7-7 and TRBJ2-7; TRBD1 agrees at 10 bases. Germline assignment: CDR1 SSHAT and CDR2 FNYEAQ (reference sequence). The CDR3 is 15 residues long. The CDR3: CASSLGTGASYEQYF. The CDR3 DNA reads as TGTGCTAGCAGCTTAGGGACAGGGGCATCCTACGAGCAGTACTTC.

CDR3 nucleotide sequence: TGTGCCAGCAGCTTGGGACAGGGAAAAGTGAACACTGAAGCTTTCTTT. It specifies CASSLGQGKVNTEAFF. The chain employs TRBV5-4 and TRBJ1-1, with TRBD1 matching over 7 bases. V gave up 0 bases and J gave up 0 bases; unmatched junction bases: 5. Germline V gene lookup returns CDR1 SGHNT and CDR2 YYREEE (reference sequence). CDR3 length: 16 residues. Using reference TRBV5-4 and TRBJ1-1 for the parts outside the CDR3, the full variable domain is ETGVTQSPTHLIKTRGQQVTLRCSSQSGHNTVSWYQQALGQGPQFIFQYYREEENGRGNFPPRFSGLQFPNYSSELNVNALELDDSALYLCASSLGQGKVNTEAFFGQGTRLTVV.

The sample holds a few counts of this clone. J is TRBJ1-2 and V is TRBV4-1; a possible D gene is TRBD1 (6 bases). The CDR3 spans 15 residues. V was trimmed by 0 bases and J by 7 bases, leaving 15 bases between them. In germline, CDR1 is MGHRA, CDR2 YSYEKL. The CDR3: CASSQEFPRGVGYTF. DNA for the CDR3: TGCGCCAGCAGCCAAGAATTTCCCAGGGGAGTTGGCTACACCTTC.

The chain couples TRBV5-4 to TRBJ2-7; 7 nucleotides match TRBD1. Germline V lookup: CDR1 SGHNT, CDR2 YYREEE (reference sequence). V lost 4 bases and J lost 5; bases outside the gene matches: 9. The CDR3 totals 14 residues. The CDR3 spells CASSTKTGSHEQYF. CDR3 nucleotide sequence: TGTGCCAGCAGCACCAAGACAGGGAGCCACGAGCAGTACTTC. The variable domain in full, with the rest retrieved from reference TRBV5-4 and TRBJ2-7, is ETGVTQSPTHLIKTRGQQVTLRCSSQSGHNTVSWYQQALGQGPQFIFQYYREEENGRGNFPPRFSGLQFPNYSSELNVNALELDDSALYLCASSTKTGSHEQYFGPGTRLTVT.

The chain couples TRBV27 to TRBJ2-3, with TRBD1 matching over 9 bases. The CDR3 covers 13 residues. After removal of 5 bases from V and 9 bases from J, the junction contained 6 bases not matched to a gene. CDR1 and CDR2 (germline): MNHEY, SMNVEV (reference sequence). The CDR3, as DNA: TGTGCCAGCAGTGTGAACAGGGGGCGGACGCAGTATTTT. Protein: CASSVNRGRTQYF.

The J gene is TRBJ1-6, the V gene TRBV6-5; tentatively, D is TRBD1 (5 bases). Trimming shortened V by 5 bases and J by 5 bases, and 13 bases separated the two germline ends. Germline CDR1 MNHEY, CDR2 SVGAGI. The CDR3 loop spans 15 amino acids. CDR3 protein: CASSPRDLDNSPLHF. The CDR3 DNA follows: TGTGCCAGCAGTCCCAGGGATCTGGATAATTCACCCCTCCACTTT.

This clone came up once. The CDR3: CASSTGTGGADTQYF. The CDR3 DNA is TGTGCCAGCAGTACGGGGACAGGGGGCGCAGATACGCAGTATTTT. This chain links TRBV11-3 with TRBJ2-3; 12 nucleotides match TRBD1. The CDR3 is 15 amino acids. Germline assignment: CDR1 SGHNT and CDR2 YENEEA. V trimming: 6 bases; J trimming: 4 bases; junction bases outside the gene matches: 5. The variable domain in full, with the rest retrieved from reference TRBV11-3 and TRBJ2-3, is EAGVVQSPRYKIIEKKQPVAFWCNPISGHNTLYWYLQNLGQGPELLIRYENEEAVDDSQLPKDRFSAERLKGVDSTLKIQPAELGDSAVYLCASSTGTGGADTQYFGPGTRLTVL.

V and J are TRBV19 and TRBJ2-1, with TRBD2 as a possible D gene (6 bases). The CDR3 runs 16 residues. Trimming took off 5 bases at V and 0 bases at J, with 14 bases between the two ends. Germline CDR1 and CDR2: LNHDA and SQIVND (reference sequence). CDR3: CASSSRAGSSYNEQFF. Written as DNA, the CDR3 is TGTGCCAGTAGTTCGCGGGCGGGGAGCTCCTACAATGAGCAGTTCTTC.

The V gene is TRBV2, the J gene TRBJ1-4, with 9 bases identical to TRBD1. Germline V gives CDR1 SNHLY, CDR2 FYNNEI. The J segment lost 4 bases and the V segment lost 6 bases, leaving 9 bases of the junction unmatched. This CDR3 is built from 16 residues. CDR3 sequence (DNA): TGTGCCAGCAGGCCCGGGACAGGGTGGGTTAATGAAAAACTGTTTTTT. Translating gives CASRPGTGWVNEKLFF.

This clone occurred a few times. The CDR3 loop is CASSIAGQTDSPLHF. CDR3 sequence (DNA): TGTGCCAGTAGTATAGCAGGACAGACGGATTCACCCCTCCACTTT. This chain links TRBV19 with TRBJ1-6; D may be TRBD1 (6 bases). This CDR3 has 15 residues. Germline assignment: CDR1 LNHDA and CDR2 SQIVND (reference sequence). V was cut by 1 base and J by 8 bases, with 12 bases left in between.

V and J are TRBV27 and TRBJ1-3, with D uncertain. Germline CDR1 MNHEY, CDR2 SMNVEV (reference sequence). Trimming stripped 6 bases from V and 0 bases from J, with 15 bases between. The CDR3 consists of 16 residues. The CDR3 spells CASSLGRPPSGNTIYF. CDR3 sequence (DNA): TGTGCCAGCAGCTTAGGTCGACCGCCCTCTGGAAACACCATATATTTT.

This clone was observed once. The genes are TRBV28 and TRBJ2-1; 10 bases line up with TRBD1. The CDR3 consists of 12 residues. J lost 13 bases, V lost 4 bases, and 4 bases had no gene match. Looked up from germline, CDR1 is MDHEN and CDR2 is SYDVKM. The DNA of the CDR3 is TGTGCCAGCAGTTCGGACAGGGGGGAACAGTTCTTC. Residues: CASSSDRGEQFF. The full variable domain, in which reference TRBV28 and TRBJ2-1 provide the parts outside the CDR3, is DVKVTQSSRYLVKRTGEKVFLECVQDMDHENMFWYRQDPGLGLRLIYFSYDVKMKEKGDIPEGYSVSREKKERFSLILESASTNQTSMYLCASSSDRGEQFFGPGTRLTVL.

The table lists this clone with a few counts. J is TRBJ2-7 and V is TRBV5-4; tentative D call: TRBD2 (6 bases). The CDR3 totals 16 residues. Germline assignment: CDR1 SGHNT and CDR2 YYREEE (reference sequence). Trimming removed 4 bases at V and 5 bases at J, with 22 bases between. The CDR3 spells CASSPGSGPPGDEQYF. The CDR3 bases are TGTGCCAGCAGCCCCGGGAGCGGGCCCCCCGGGGACGAGCAGTACTTC.

V and J are TRBV5-4 and TRBJ2-1, with TRBD2 identical over 10 bases. The germline gives CDR1 SGHNT, CDR2 YYREEE (reference sequence). The CDR3 runs 15 residues. The trim removed 4 bases at V and 1 base at J, leaving 2 bases unmatched. CDR3 sequence reads: CASSATSGSYNEQFF. In DNA form, the CDR3 reads TGTGCCAGCAGCGCGACTAGCGGGTCCTACAATGAGCAGTTCTTC.

This clone appeared a few times. The chain carries TRBV15 and TRBJ1-5, with TRBD1 as a possible D gene (5 bases). Germline lookup yields CDR1 LNHNV and CDR2 YYDKDF (reference sequence). V was cut by 7 bases and J by 3 bases, with 16 bases left in between. The CDR3 covers 15 residues. The CDR3 protein is CATTNRDGPNQPQHF. CDR3 coding DNA: TGTGCCACCACAAACCGGGACGGACCCAATCAGCCCCAGCATTTT. Full variable domain (rest looked up from reference TRBV15 and TRBJ1-5): DAMVIQNPRYQVTQFGKPVTLSCSQTLNHNVMYWYQQKSSQAPKLLFHYYDKDFNNEADTPDNFQSRRPNTSFCFLDIRSPGLGDTAMYLCATTNRDGPNQPQHFGDGTRLSIL.

The gene calls are TRBV19 and TRBJ1-5; D unresolved. V was clipped by 10 bases and J by 4 bases, with 11 bases between them. Germline V gene data show CDR1 as LNHDA and CDR2 as SQIVND (reference sequence). CDR3 length: 12 amino acids. CDR3: CATRETNQPQHF. The CDR3 nucleotides are TGTGCCACCCGGGAAACAAATCAGCCCCAGCATTTT. Full variable domain (rest looked up from reference TRBV19 and TRBJ1-5): DGGITQSPKYLFRKEGQNVTLSCEQNLNHDAMYWYRQDPGQGLRLIYYSQIVNDFQKGDIAEGYSVSREKKESFPLTVTSAQKNPTAFYLCATRETNQPQHFGDGTRLSIL.

The J gene is TRBJ1-2, the V gene TRBV7-8; 8 nucleotides line up with TRBD1. V dropped 4 bases and J dropped 8; count of bases not matched to a gene: 12. Germline V gene data show CDR1 as SGHVS and CDR2 as FQNEAQ. This CDR3 is built from 15 residues. The CDR3 loop reads CASSSRDRLAGGYTF. In nucleotides, the CDR3 is TGTGCCAGCAGCTCCCGGGACAGGCTAGCAGGGGGCTACACCTTC.